This note documents a single TCR beta chain sequence. The antigen is undetermined. Germline lookup yields CDR1 MNHEY and CDR2 SVGAGI. V was pared by 2 bases and J by 1 base, with 9 bases between. CDR3 size: 15 residues. The data stem from a study of CD8+ T cells in alopecia areata. Overall study: It was 6 to 18 months of tofacitinib, and then there were 6 months off drug.

Study-wide results and limits: Whereas mice showed it more clearly, TCR sharing across patients was murkier, possibly because of HLA.

Following RNA extraction, reverse transcription yielded cDNA that acted as the sequencing template. The data were produced by immunoSEQ multiplex PCR, yet TCRdb's version contains in-frame clones alone and is incomplete. Of 200,000 to 250,000 clones in the sample, roughly 56% were seen once. Noted treatment: oral pan-JAK inhibitor, 5-10 mg twice daily. The receptor was isolated from a human donor with alopecia areata. The material sequenced was CD4+ T cells sorted from blood, taken at week 4, from a patient treated with tofacitinib. V gene TRBV6-5 combines with J gene TRBJ2-1; D is ambiguous. Written as DNA, the CDR3 is TGTGCCAGCAGTTACGTTCCAGCATCCTACAATGAGCAGTTCTTC. Residues: CASSYVPASYNEQFF.